This T cell receptor (beta chain) stems from a study of blood T cell repertoires in COVID-19. Study-level background: PBMCs, B-cell-depleted T cells, or T cells provided the cDNA or gDNA that made up the material.

The CDR3 totals 15 residues. Germline lookup yields CDR1 SGHVS and CDR2 FNYEAQ. J was trimmed by 7 bases and V by 6 bases; bases with no gene match: 8. How the authors handled the data: Nucleated cell number was recorded as an estimate derived from reference gene primer amplification. The table came from immunoSEQ multiplex PCR; TCRdb's copy has only in-frame clones and leaves some out. That table is the source of V, J and clone size, and D and trimming were worked out from the DNA. The table has a few hundred thousand clones, roughly nine tenths seen once. The sequencing input was peripheral blood. The sequence derives from a young man with active or convalescent COVID-19. J is TRBJ1-6 and V is TRBV7-6; 8 bases map to TRBD1. CDR3 bases: TGTGCCAGCAGGGGCTCAGGGGGCGTGAATTCACCCCTCCACTTT. Residues: CASRGSGGVNSPLHF.